One sample yielded the 24 T cell receptor beta chains listed below, sequenced in a study of cytomegalovirus exposure and HLA in healthy donors. Primers for the PCR totalled 60 Vbeta and 13 Jbeta. The data were produced by immunoSEQ multiplex PCR, yet TCRdb's version contains in-frame clones alone and is incomplete. There are about 150,000 clones in the sample; 70% to 85% occur only once, and under 8% lies in the top ten. Sequencing was performed on PBMCs. These receptor sequences come from a middle-aged man in good health and CMV-seropositive.

This chain connects TRBV12-5 to TRBJ2-5; 7 nucleotides line up with TRBD1. The ends lost 5 bases at V and 3 bases at J; junction bases unmatched: 15. The CDR3 length is 17 residues. CDR1 and CDR2 from the germline V gene are LGHNT and FRNRAP. CDR3 sequence: CASGVSDRAIWKETQYF. The CDR3 DNA sequence: TGTGCTAGTGGTGTGTCCGACAGGGCCATTTGGAAAGAGACCCAGTACTTC.

V gene TRBV4-1 combines with J gene TRBJ2-7; 7 bases align to TRBD2. Germline assignment: CDR1 MGHRA and CDR2 YSYEKL. CDR3 size: 16 residues. Trimming at V came to 0 bases and at J to 7 bases, leaving 12 bases not matched to a gene. The CDR3 sequence: CASSQDGAGVREEQYF. The CDR3 bases are TGCGCCAGCAGCCAAGACGGGGCGGGGGTGAGGGAGGAGCAGTACTTC.

The CDR3, as DNA: TGTGCCAGCAGCCCGCGGACAGGGGGCATTTCCACAGATACGCAGTATTTT. This sequence encodes CASSPRTGGISTDTQYF. V is TRBV9 and J is TRBJ2-3; the match to TRBD1 covers 11 bases. CDR3 length: 17 amino acids. The V gene end was trimmed by 4 bases and the J gene end by 2 bases; junction bases not matched to a gene: 9. Germline CDR1 and CDR2: SGDLS and YYNGEE.

This sequence joins TRBV5-1 and TRBJ2-1; TRBD2 matches 9 bases. The length of the CDR3 is 19 residues. V gave up 6 bases and J gave up 0 bases; unmatched junction bases: 16. CDR1 and CDR2 (germline): SGHRS, YFSETQ. The CDR3 loop reads CASTAEPGLAVSSYNEQFF. The CDR3 nucleotides are TGCGCCAGCACCGCCGAACCGGGACTAGCCGTGAGCTCCTACAATGAGCAGTTCTTC.

The chain is built from TRBV11-3 and TRBJ2-2; the match to TRBD2 covers 15 bases. The CDR3 contains 17 residues. Losses at the gene ends were 5 bases for V and 7 bases for J; bases not matched to a gene: 8. Germline values: CDR1 SGHNT, CDR2 YENEEA. The CDR3 sequence: CASSIGTSGRTDGELFF. The CDR3 region has the DNA TGTGCCAGCAGCATCGGGACTAGCGGGAGGACAGACGGGGAGCTGTTTTTT.

This chain joins TRBV19 and TRBJ1-1, with D unresolved. Trimming shortened V by 5 bases and J by 5 bases, and 3 bases separated the two germline ends. The CDR3 is 10 residues long. Germline CDR1 LNHDA, CDR2 SQIVND (reference sequence). Here the CDR3 DNA reads TGTGCCAGTAGTCGTACTGAAGCTTTCTTT. Amino acid sequence: CASSRTEAFF.

Here the CDR3 DNA reads TGCGCCAGCAGCCAAGTGACAGGGGACTACGAGCAGTACGTC. Translation gives CASSQVTGDYEQYV. This chain joins TRBV4-1 and TRBJ2-7, with 8 bases fitting TRBD1. V dropped 1 base and J dropped 3; count of bases not matched to a gene: 2. Germline V gene sequence: CDR1 MGHRA, CDR2 YSYEKL. CDR3 length: 14 residues.

V is TRBV5-5 and J is TRBJ1-1; 7 bases match TRBD1. Germline CDR1 SGHKS, CDR2 YYEKEE (reference sequence). The V segment lost 1 base and the J segment 4 bases; nucleotides outside the gene matches: 4. The CDR3 totals 14 residues. This CDR3 is CASSLHRGSTEAFF. In DNA form, the CDR3 reads TGTGCCAGCAGCTTGCACAGGGGTAGCACTGAAGCTTTCTTT.

The chain uses TRBV9 and TRBJ2-5; 8 bases align to TRBD2. The closer fit of TRBJ2-7 to the DNA end suggests the J call may be wrong. Germline assignment: CDR1 SGDLS and CDR2 YYNGEE. The CDR3 is made up of 13 amino acids. DNA of the CDR3: TGTGCCAGCAGCCCAAGCGGGGGTTACGAGCAGTACTTC. Protein: CASSPSGGYEQYF.

This chain uses TRBV6-5 with TRBJ1-2, with D perhaps matching TRBD1 (5 bases). CDR3 size: 13 residues. Per the germline V gene, CDR1 is MNHEY and CDR2 is SVGAGI. Trimming shortened V by 2 bases and J by 8 bases, and 12 bases separated the two germline ends. DNA for the CDR3: TGTGCCAGCAGTTACCGGGGGACCGGGGGCTACACCTTC. It yields the protein CASSYRGTGGYTF.

The chain is built from TRBV7-3 and TRBJ2-3; 7 bases align to TRBD2. The CDR3 contains 13 residues. CDR1 and CDR2 (germline): SGHTA, FQGTGA. The trim removed 5 bases at V and 3 bases at J, leaving 2 bases unmatched. The CDR3 protein is CASSRLATDTQYF. Here the CDR3 DNA reads TGTGCCAGCAGCCGACTAGCAACAGATACGCAGTATTTT. Complete variable domain (other parts from reference TRBV7-3 and TRBJ2-3): GAGVSQTPSNKVTEKGKYVELRCDPISGHTALYWYRQSLGQGPEFLIYFQGTGAADDSGLPNDRFFAVRPEGSVSTLKIQRTERGDSAVYLCASSRLATDTQYFGPGTRLTVL.

This clone appeared a single time. The J gene is TRBJ2-7, the V gene TRBV7-9, with D perhaps matching TRBD2 (5 bases). Germline V gene data show CDR1 as SEHNR and CDR2 as FQNEAQ (reference sequence). Trimming stripped 1 base from V and 0 bases from J, with 10 bases between. This CDR3 spans 15 amino acids. CDR3 in amino acids: CASSLEGGSSYEQYV. CDR3 nucleotide sequence: TGTGCCAGCAGCTTAGAAGGTGGGAGCTCCTACGAGCAGTACGTC.

The chain has TRBV6-1 and TRBJ1-2; tentative D call: TRBD1 (5 bases). CDR1 and CDR2 from the germline V gene are MNHNS and SASEGT. V gave up 0 bases and J gave up 5 bases, with 13 bases separating them. There are 15 residues in the CDR3. The CDR3 coding sequence is TGTGCCAGCAGTGAAGCAGCCCAGGGCGGATATGGCTACACCTTC. Translation: CASSEAAQGGYGYTF.

This clone has only a few counts. This chain joins TRBV7-9 and TRBJ1-2; D might be TRBD1 (5 bases). Germline V gene lookup returns CDR1 SEHNR and CDR2 FQNEAQ (reference sequence). This CDR3 contains 12 residues. The V gene lost 5 bases and the J gene lost 8 bases, with 12 bases spanning the gap. The CDR3, as DNA: TGTGCCAGCAGCGGGAGCGGGGCCGGCTACACCTTC. It translates to CASSGSGAGYTF.

The rearrangement uses TRBV7-9 and TRBJ2-5; TRBD1 matches 8 bases. CDR1 is SEHNR, CDR2 FQNEAQ, per germline (reference sequence). V lost 0 bases and J lost 5; bases outside the gene matches: 5. This CDR3 is 15 amino acids long. CDR3 DNA: TGTGCCAGCAGCTTAGCGGGACAGGTGGGGGAGACCCAGTACTTC. As protein: CASSLAGQVGETQYF.

CDR3 bases: TGTGCCAGTAGTAGTAAACTACTAGCCAAAAACATTCAGTACTTC. It encodes CASSSKLLAKNIQYF. V gene TRBV19 combines with J gene TRBJ2-4; D unclear. The CDR3 has 15 residues. Trimming pared 4 bases from V and 0 bases from J, leaving 10 bases between. Per germline, CDR1 LNHDA and CDR2 SQIVND (reference sequence).

This rearrangement joins TRBV9 to TRBJ2-3, with D possibly being TRBD2 (6 bases). Germline CDR1 and CDR2: SGDLS and YYNGEE. Trimming took 3 bases from V and 4 from J, leaving 12 bases between them. The CDR3 runs to 14 residues. CDR3 region: CASSEEGLADTQYF. The CDR3 DNA reads as TGTGCCAGCAGCGAGGAGGGACTCGCAGATACGCAGTATTTT. The whole variable domain, remainder taken from reference TRBV9 and TRBJ2-3, is DSGVTQTPKHLITATGQRVTLRCSPRSGDLSVYWYQQSLDQGLQFLIQYYNGEERAKGNILERFSAQQFPDLHSELNLSSLELGDSALYFCASSEEGLADTQYFGPGTRLTVL.

The V call is TRBV19, the J call TRBJ1-1, with D perhaps TRBD1 (5 bases). The CDR3 length is 15 residues. V gave up 4 bases and J gave up 1 base, with 13 bases separating them. The germline V gene encodes CDR1 LNHDA and CDR2 SQIVND (reference sequence). Here the CDR3 reads CASSKSGRGNTEAFF. DNA for the CDR3: TGTGCCAGTAGTAAGTCAGGGCGCGGGAACACTGAAGCTTTCTTT.

The chain combines TRBV14 with TRBJ2-1; 11 bases match TRBD1. Germline CDR1 and CDR2: SGHDN and FVKESK. The V segment lost 1 base and the J segment 5 bases; nucleotides outside the gene matches: 4. The CDR3 spans 16 residues. CDR3: CASSQGGQGVHNEQFF. The CDR3 DNA is TGTGCCAGCAGCCAAGGGGGACAGGGGGTTCACAATGAGCAGTTCTTC.

The J gene is TRBJ2-1, the V gene TRBV6-1; 9 nucleotides match TRBD2. V dropped 2 bases and J dropped 6; count of bases not matched to a gene: 8. The CDR3 is made up of 16 amino acids. CDR1 MNHNS and CDR2 SASEGT come from the germline V gene. The CDR3 coding sequence is TGTGCCAGCAGTGAATTAGCGACTAGCGGCCTCAATGAGCAGTTCTTC. Translated, it gives CASSELATSGLNEQFF.

This rearrangement joins TRBV25-1 to TRBJ1-1; 7 bases match TRBD1. This CDR3 is 14 amino acids long. V lost 4 bases, J lost 3 bases, and 5 bases stayed unmatched. Germline CDR1 reads MGHDK; CDR2 reads SYGVNS. CDR3 bases: TGTGCCAGCAGTGGGCAGGGGGTCGACACTGAAGCTTTCTTT. It specifies CASSGQGVDTEAFF. The complete variable domain, with remaining parts taken from reference TRBV25-1 and TRBJ1-1, reads EADIYQTPRYLVIGTGKKITLECSQTMGHDKMYWYQQDPGMELHLIHYSYGVNSTEKGDLSSESTVSRIRTEHFPLTLESARPSHTSQYLCASSGQGVDTEAFFGQGTRLTVV.

V usage is TRBV21-1 and J usage is TRBJ2-2; the D call TRBD2 from the table was never checked on the DNA. TRBV21-1 has pseudogene status. This CDR3 is built from 11 residues. CDR3 DNA sequence: TGTGCCAGCATCTGCACCGGGGAGCTGTTTTTT. It codes for CASICTGELFF.

The V gene is TRBV27, the J gene TRBJ2-3, with 9 nucleotides matching TRBD2. The CDR3 is made up of 14 amino acids. CDR1 is MNHEY and CDR2 is SMNVEV in the germline V gene (reference sequence). V was clipped by 2 bases and J by 8 bases; unmatched bases: 5. The CDR3 here is CASSLPGLASTQYF. The CDR3, as DNA: TGTGCCAGCAGTTTACCAGGACTAGCGAGTACGCAGTATTTT.

This chain links TRBV6-6 with TRBJ2-6; possible D gene TRBD1, 5 bases. The CDR3 loop spans 15 amino acids. V shed 4 bases and J shed 1 base, with 8 bases lying between them. The germline V gene has CDR1 MNHNY and CDR2 SVGAGI (reference sequence). The CDR3 DNA reads as TGTGCCAGCAGTTCAGGGTCGTCTGGGGCCAACGTCCTGACTTTC. Translating gives CASSSGSSGANVLTF.